This TCR beta chain was found in a study of cytomegalovirus exposure and HLA in healthy donors. The CDR3 extends over 16 amino acids. With 0 bases clipped from V and 7 bases from J, the junction kept 7 bases outside the gene matches. Germline CDR1 and CDR2: SGHRS and YFSETQ. Broader study findings: Versus the approximately 720-donor mean, an Asian-associated ancestry cluster reportedly showed fewer N-insertions in a later analysis.

Of note for this clone: The antigen remains unidentified.

The PCR used 60 Vbeta and 13 Jbeta primers. Assay used: immunoSEQ multiplex PCR; TCRdb lists only in-frame clones, some missing. The sample has 200,000 or so clones, 65% to 85% seen once. The clonotype was recovered from a boy aged 2 to 9 in good health and CMV-seronegative. The material sequenced was PBMCs. The chain joins TRBV5-1 to TRBJ2-2; 9 bases map to TRBD2. The CDR3 DNA reads as TGCGCCAGCAGCTTGGAATTAGCGGGAGCGGGCGGGGAGCTGTTTTTT. Its translation is CASSLELAGAGGELFF.